The 17 T cell receptor beta chains reported below all come from one sample, sequenced in a study of T cell responses to AZD1222 COVID-19 vaccine. Clones were sequenced by immunoSEQ multiplex PCR, and TCRdb holds only the in-frame ones, with some missing. The sample has approximately 100,000 clones; 88% are singletons. The sample consisted of peripheral blood, taken on day 0 of AZD1222 vaccination. Every receptor here comes from an adult in good health.

The chain employs TRBV24-1 and TRBJ1-5, with 8 bases fitting TRBD1. J gave up 4 bases and V 4 bases, and 2 bases lay outside the gene matches. This CDR3 region has 14 residues. The germline V gene has CDR1 KGHDR and CDR2 SFDVKD. The CDR3 DNA sequence: TGTGCCACCAGTGACCGACAGGGGAATCAGCCCCAGCATTTT. This sequence encodes CATSDRQGNQPQHF.

This sequence joins TRBV27 and TRBJ2-3; 14 positions agree with TRBD2. With V trimmed by 7 bases and J by 2 bases, 17 bases remained unmatched. Germline lookup yields CDR1 MNHEY and CDR2 SMNVEV (reference sequence). The CDR3 covers 20 residues. The CDR3 here is CASTLGWGTSGSVDTDTQYF. The CDR3 region has the DNA TGTGCCAGCACCCTCGGGTGGGGGACTAGCGGGAGCGTGGACACAGATACGCAGTATTTT.

V and J are TRBV6-1 and TRBJ1-3; 8 nucleotides match TRBD1. J was trimmed by 4 bases and V by 1 base; bases with no gene match: 3. Germline V gene lookup returns CDR1 MNHNS and CDR2 SASEGT. There are 15 residues in the CDR3. The CDR3 DNA follows: TGTGCCAGCAGTGAAGGACAGGGGAGGGGAAACACCATATATTTT. Residues: CASSEGQGRGNTIYF.

This clone was picked up one time. The chain carries TRBV7-9 and TRBJ2-1; 9 nucleotides match TRBD2. V dropped 5 bases and J dropped 6; count of bases not matched to a gene: 20. Germline V lookup: CDR1 SEHNR, CDR2 FQNEAQ (reference sequence). The CDR3 consists of 19 residues. CDR3 residues: CASSPRTSAQQRVVNEQFF. For the CDR3, the DNA is TGTGCCAGCAGCCCGCGGACTAGCGCGCAACAAAGGGTGGTCAATGAGCAGTTCTTC.

V is TRBV19 and J is TRBJ1-1, with a weak D call TRBD1 (5 bases). Trimming left V 5 bases short and J 1 base short, with 17 bases between. CDR3 length equals 16 residues. CDR1 and CDR2 (germline): LNHDA, SQIVND (reference sequence). CDR3 residues: CASSDVRVQGNTEAFF. For the CDR3, the DNA is TGTGCCAGTAGTGACGTCAGGGTCCAAGGGAACACTGAAGCTTTCTTT.

V and J are TRBV27 and TRBJ2-7, with D possibly TRBD1 on 5 matching bases. The V gene's germline CDR1 is MNHEY and CDR2 SMNVEV (reference sequence). The CDR3 sequence is 14 residues long. The V and J ends lost 4 bases and 2 bases respectively, with 12 bases between them. Here the CDR3 reads CASSWGVATYEQYF. The CDR3 bases are TGTGCCAGCAGTTGGGGCGTAGCCACCTACGAGCAGTACTTC.

The V gene is TRBV19, the J gene TRBJ1-3; no reliable D call. The germline CDR1 and CDR2 sequences are LNHDA and SQIVND (reference sequence). Trimming removed 7 bases from V and 0 bases from J, with 28 bases in between. The CDR3 length is 20 residues. CDR3: CASMWYGDRHGPNSGNTIYF. For the CDR3, the DNA is TGTGCCAGTATGTGGTACGGCGACCGACACGGACCCAACTCTGGAAACACCATATATTTT.

The V gene is TRBV6-2 or TRBV6-3, the J gene TRBJ2-1; weak D call: TRBD1 (6 bases). Germline V gene sequence: CDR1 MNHEY, CDR2 SVGEGT. CDR3 size: 16 residues. Trimming shortened V by 5 bases and J by 7 bases, and 21 bases separated the two germline ends. The CDR3 DNA is TGTGCCAGCAGTCTTTTTTATTTGAGTCAGGGGAATGAGCAGTTCTTC. Protein product: CASSLFYLSQGNEQFF.

The gene calls are TRBV2 and TRBJ1-5, with D unclear. The CDR3 is 16 residues long. The V gene lost 1 base and the J gene lost 0 bases, with 10 bases spanning the gap. Germline lookup yields CDR1 SNHLY and CDR2 FYNNEI. The CDR3 sequence is CASSEDPIYSNQPQHF. CDR3 sequence (DNA): TGTGCCAGCAGTGAAGATCCAATCTATAGCAATCAGCCCCAGCATTTT.

This clone was observed a few times. The chain is built from TRBV4-2 and TRBJ1-4; 10 nucleotides line up with TRBD1. Trimming removed 0 bases from V and 5 bases from J; junction bases left unmatched: 3. The CDR3 length is 16 residues. Germline CDR1 reads LGHNA; CDR2 reads YNFKEQ. Here the CDR3 DNA reads TGTGCCAGCAGCCAAGATCCGGGACAGGGGAATGAAAAACTGTTTTTT. Its protein product is CASSQDPGQGNEKLFF.

The CDR3 spells CASSQPQGANTYGYTF. The CDR3 DNA reads TGTGCCAGCAGCCAACCACAGGGGGCGAATACCTATGGCTACACCTTC. The V gene is TRBV4-2, the J gene TRBJ1-2; 9 bases are shared with TRBD1. J was trimmed by 4 bases and V by 2 bases; bases with no gene match: 8. This CDR3 has 16 residues. The germline V gene encodes CDR1 LGHNA and CDR2 YNFKEQ.

The V call is TRBV29-1, the J call TRBJ1-4; D remains unclear. V was shortened by 4 bases and J by 7 bases, with 10 bases between the two germline ends. Per the germline V gene, CDR1 is SQVTM and CDR2 is ANQGSEA. The length of the CDR3 is 12 residues. The CDR3 loop is CSVGAGREKLFF. CDR3 nucleotides: TGCAGCGTTGGAGCTGGGCGTGAAAAACTGTTTTTT.

The rearrangement joins TRBV7-2 to TRBJ1-3, with D uncertain. There are 14 residues in the CDR3. Germline V gene data show CDR1 as SGHTA and CDR2 as FQGNSA. V dropped 6 bases and J dropped 0 bases, with 9 bases sitting between them. The CDR3 DNA sequence: TGTGCCAGCAGGCTTTCCCACTCTGGAAACACCATATATTTT. It specifies CASRLSHSGNTIYF. Using reference TRBV7-2 and TRBJ1-3 for the parts outside the CDR3, the full variable domain is GAGVSQSPSNKVTEKGKDVELRCDPISGHTALYWYRQSLGQGLEFLIYFQGNSAPDKSGLPSDRFSAERTGGSVSTLTIQRTQQEDSAVYLCASRLSHSGNTIYFGEGSWLTVV.

The V and J genes are TRBV12-3 or TRBV12-4 and TRBJ2-1, with a weak D call TRBD1 (6 bases). V was cut by 1 base and J by 10 bases, with 11 bases left in between. The CDR3 is 13 residues long. The CDR3 loop reads CASSLDRAGEQFF. CDR3 coding DNA: TGTGCCAGCAGTTTAGACAGGGCCGGGGAGCAGTTCTTC.

The chain uses TRBV11-3 and TRBJ2-7, with D possibly matching TRBD2 (6 bases). The germline V gene encodes CDR1 SGHNT and CDR2 YENEEA. This CDR3 is built from 14 residues. Deletions cut 1 base from V and 0 bases from J, with 7 bases between. The CDR3 DNA follows: TGTGCCAGCAGCTTAGCGGGGGACTCCTACGAGCAGTACTTC. Amino acid sequence: CASSLAGDSYEQYF.

V usage is TRBV7-9 and J usage is TRBJ2-1; unclear D gene. Trimming shortened V by 5 bases and J by 5 bases, and 7 bases separated the two germline ends. The germline CDR1 and CDR2 sequences are SEHNR and FQNEAQ (reference sequence). This CDR3 contains 12 residues. The CDR3 loop reads CASSRLDNEQFF. CDR3 bases: TGTGCCAGCAGCCGACTCGACAATGAGCAGTTCTTC.

The chain combines TRBV5-8 with TRBJ2-5; 11 bases map to TRBD2. Germline V CDR1 and CDR2: SGHTS, YDEGEE. J lost 3 bases, V lost 0 bases, and 4 bases had no gene match. This CDR3 comprises 16 residues. The CDR3 reads CASSLEASGGKETQYF. As DNA, the CDR3 is TGTGCCAGCAGCTTGGAGGCTAGCGGGGGGAAAGAGACCCAGTACTTC. Full variable domain (outside the CDR3, taken from reference TRBV5-8 and TRBJ2-5): EAGVTQSPTHLIKTRGQQATLRCSPISGHTSVYWYQQALGLGLQFLLWYDEGEERNRGNFPPRFSGRQFPNYSSELNVNALELEDSALYLCASSLEASGGKETQYFGPGTRLLVL.